The 3 T cell receptor beta chains presented below share a single source sample, sequenced in a study of cytomegalovirus exposure and HLA in healthy donors. Use of 60 Vbeta and 13 Jbeta primers characterized the PCR. Sequencing used immunoSEQ multiplex PCR; TCRdb keeps in-frame clones, though not all of them. The sample yields some 160,000 clones, approximately 80% seen once. The material sequenced was PBMCs. All receptors come from a woman aged 40 to 50 in good health and CMV-seronegative.

The chain carries TRBV30 and TRBJ1-2; TRBD1 agrees at 8 bases. The CDR3 sequence is 13 residues long. The germline CDR1 and CDR2 sequences are GTSNPN and SVGIG (reference sequence). V lost 3 bases, J lost 5 bases, and 5 bases stayed unmatched. The CDR3 nucleotides are TGTGCCTGGAGCTTGGGACAGGATTATGGCTACACCTTC. It specifies CAWSLGQDYGYTF.

This clone has just one count. The J gene is TRBJ2-3, the V gene TRBV5-1; D is perhaps TRBD1 (6 bases). The CDR3 is made up of 15 amino acids. The germline V gene has CDR1 SGHRS and CDR2 YFSETQ. V lost 1 base to trimming and J lost 2 bases, with 11 bases between them. The CDR3 here is CASSLRVGATDTQYF. CDR3 DNA: TGCGCCAGCAGCTTGAGGGTGGGGGCCACAGATACGCAGTATTTT.

The chain couples TRBV7-7 to TRBJ2-2; a possible D gene is TRBD2 (7 bases). CDR3 length equals 16 residues. V lost 7 bases and J lost 3, with 18 bases in between. CDR1 is SSHAT, CDR2 FNYEAQ, per germline (reference sequence). CDR3 region: CASTPGRGADTGELFF. The DNA of the CDR3 is TGTGCCAGCACGCCCGGACGGGGGGCGGACACCGGGGAGCTGTTTTTT.